These 18 T cell receptor beta chains were all obtained from the same sample, sequenced in a study of identical twins. In TCRdb, the 5' RACE reads were re-called with MiXCR into one record per CDR3 protein. The table records 500,000 to 650,000 distinct CDR3 sequences, 7.1% of them present only once. This same sample was also taken into another study, of yellow fever vaccine responses in identical twins.

Sequencing was performed on PBMCs. These receptors were collected from a woman in her late teens or twenties in good health.

The V call is TRBV25-1, the J call TRBJ2-1, with TRBD2 matching 11 bases. The CDR3 has 15 amino acids. Per germline, CDR1 MGHDK and CDR2 SYGVNS. With V trimmed by 7 bases and J by 3 bases, 5 bases remained unmatched. The CDR3 bases are TGTGCCAGCACCCATGGACTAGCGGGCTACAATGAGCAGTTCTTC. Residues: CASTHGLAGYNEQFF.

This clonotype appeared once. The chain combines TRBV7-8 with TRBJ2-2, with D hard to call. V was shortened by 5 bases and J by 5 bases, with 15 bases between the two germline ends. Germline loops: CDR1 SGHVS, CDR2 FQNEAQ. The CDR3 is 15 residues long. The CDR3 bases are TGTGCCAGCAGCCTACCGGGCGGCAAGACCGGGGAGCTGTTTTTT. This translates into CASSLPGGKTGELFF.

This clonotype was detected a few times. This chain links TRBV27 with TRBJ1-6; no definite D call. Looked up from germline, CDR1 is MNHEY and CDR2 is SMNVEV (reference sequence). The V gene lost 6 bases and the J gene lost 4 bases, with 13 bases spanning the gap. The CDR3 is made up of 15 amino acids. CDR3 DNA: TGTGCCAGCAGCCGTTCGCCGGATTATAATTCACCCCTCCACTTT. Its translation: CASSRSPDYNSPLHF.

This rearrangement joins TRBV10-2 to TRBJ1-1; D uncertain. V lost 10 bases, J lost 1 base, and 13 bases lay in between. The CDR3 is 13 residues long. Germline values: CDR1 WSHSY, CDR2 SAAADI. CDR3 nucleotides: TGCGCCACCCGCATTACCAGGAACACTGAAGCTTTCTTT. Translating gives CATRITRNTEAFF.

The chain uses TRBV20-1 and TRBJ2-1; 13 bases map to TRBD2. CDR1 DFQATT and CDR2 SNEGSKA come from the germline V gene (reference sequence). The CDR3 runs to 15 residues. The V and J ends lost 6 bases and 5 bases, in that order; junction bases with no gene match: 7. The CDR3 region has the DNA TGCAGTGCCCGTCGCGGACTAGCGGGAGACAATGAGCAGTTCTTC. This sequence encodes CSARRGLAGDNEQFF.

This clonotype was detected many times. CDR3 coding DNA: TGCAGCGTTGACCGTAGCGGGAGCCGTGGTGAGCAGTTCTTC. This encodes CSVDRSGSRGEQFF. V and J are TRBV29-1 and TRBJ2-1; 9 nucleotides agree with TRBD2. This CDR3 has 14 amino acids. The trim removed 3 bases at V and 9 bases at J, leaving 9 bases unmatched. Germline CDR1 SQVTM, CDR2 ANQGSEA.

V usage is TRBV2 and J usage is TRBJ1-3; D gene uncertain. The germline gives CDR1 SNHLY, CDR2 FYNNEI. There are 13 residues in the CDR3. V lost 7 bases to trimming and J lost 0 bases, with 7 bases between them. CDR3 amino acids: CASTVYSGNTIYF. The DNA of the CDR3 is TGTGCCAGCACTGTCTACTCTGGAAACACCATATATTTT.

The chain is built from TRBV6-4 and TRBJ2-1; D is possibly TRBD2 (7 bases). The CDR3 loop spans 15 amino acids. In germline, CDR1 is MRHNA, CDR2 SNTAGT. The V end lost 7 bases, the J end lost 7 bases, and 20 bases lay between the germline ends. For the CDR3, the DNA is TGTGCCAGCAAGTTAGACGGGGGGCCTCGGAATGAGCAGTTCTTC. Its translation is CASKLDGGPRNEQFF.

This clonotype was seen more than once but under ten times. The chain is built from TRBV5-1 and TRBJ2-1, with a weak D call TRBD1 (5 bases). The ends were cut back, 4 bases at V and 5 bases at J, with 19 bases in the middle. The germline V gene has CDR1 SGHRS and CDR2 YFSETQ. This CDR3 contains 16 residues. In DNA, the CDR3 is TGCGCCAGCAGCGCTGAACCAGGGTTTCTGGACAATGAGCAGTTCTTC. It specifies CASSAEPGFLDNEQFF.

This clonotype was detected many times. This rearrangement joins TRBV6-5 to TRBJ1-1; 9 positions agree with TRBD1. V trimming: 2 bases; J trimming: 1 base; junction bases outside the gene matches: 8. Germline V gene lookup returns CDR1 MNHEY and CDR2 SVGAGI. The CDR3 contains 17 residues. CDR3 nucleotides: TGTGCCAGCAGTTACGTAGGGACAGGGAAGAAGAACACTGAAGCTTTCTTT. Encoded protein: CASSYVGTGKKNTEAFF.

This chain links TRBV29-1 with TRBJ2-1; 7 nucleotides align to TRBD1. Germline assignment: CDR1 SQVTM and CDR2 ANQGSEA. V lost 6 bases and J lost 0; bases outside the gene matches: 5. This CDR3 comprises 14 residues. CDR3 bases: TGCAGCGTCCGGGACAGAACCTCCTACAATGAGCAGTTCTTC. Translating gives CSVRDRTSYNEQFF.

This clonotype was counted between two and nine times. The chain has TRBV6-5 and TRBJ2-7, with 16 bases matching TRBD2. Germline CDR1 and CDR2: MNHEY and SVGAGI. V shed 4 bases and J 5 bases; nucleotides not matched to a gene: 11. The CDR3 loop spans 18 amino acids. CDR3: CASSSPGLAGGPRHEQYF. The CDR3 nucleotides read TGTGCCAGCAGTTCCCCGGGACTAGCGGGAGGGCCAAGGCACGAGCAGTACTTC.

This clonotype was picked up many times. The chain joins TRBV12-3 or TRBV12-4 to TRBJ2-1; D not certain. CDR3 size: 16 residues. The V and J ends lost 4 bases and 0 bases respectively, with 13 bases between them. The CDR3 spells CASSSRPPSSYNEQFF. CDR3 in DNA: TGTGCCAGCAGTTCCAGACCCCCGAGCTCCTACAATGAGCAGTTCTTC.

There are a few counts of this clonotype. The chain carries TRBV2 and TRBJ2-7; 10 nucleotides agree with TRBD2. The germline V gene encodes CDR1 SNHLY and CDR2 FYNNEI. The trim removed 6 bases at V and 3 bases at J, leaving 17 bases unmatched. The length of the CDR3 is 18 residues. CDR3 nucleotide sequence: TGTGCCAGCAGCCGCAGCGGGCGGGGACTAGCGCACCTCTACGAGCAGTACTTC. Translation: CASSRSGRGLAHLYEQYF.

A few counts support this clonotype. The genes are TRBV3-1 and TRBJ2-5; 11 bases agree with TRBD2. CDR1 is LGHDT and CDR2 is YNNKEL in the germline V gene (reference sequence). This CDR3 comprises 16 residues. V lost 4 bases, J lost 5 bases, and 9 bases stayed unmatched. The CDR3 sequence: CASSRLSGRAGETQYF. The CDR3 coding sequence is TGTGCCAGCAGCCGTCTTAGCGGGAGGGCCGGGGAGACCCAGTACTTC.

The rearrangement joins TRBV12-3 or TRBV12-4 to TRBJ2-3; D might be TRBD1 (7 bases). The CDR3 length is 16 residues. The ends were cut back, 3 bases at V and 2 bases at J, with 15 bases in the middle. CDR3 nucleotide sequence: TGTGCCAGCAGTTTCAGGGGGGCAGGAATCACAGATACGCAGTATTTT. It codes for CASSFRGAGITDTQYF.

The rearrangement links TRBV2 to TRBJ2-3; D is undetermined. V was cut by 6 bases and J by 2 bases, with 9 bases left in between. Germline assignment: CDR1 SNHLY and CDR2 FYNNEI. The CDR3 is 13 residues long. The CDR3 DNA reads as TGTGCCAGCAGCGTCGTCTTCACAGATACGCAGTATTTT. Amino acids: CASSVVFTDTQYF.

This clonotype has only a few counts. The chain employs TRBV4-1 and TRBJ1-6; D is undetermined. CDR1 and CDR2 (germline): MGHRA, YSYEKL. V lost 0 bases and J 6 bases, leaving 18 bases between the germline ends. CDR3 size: 18 residues. The CDR3 DNA sequence: TGCGCCAGCAGCCAAGATAGTTACACCGGGAAAAGTAATTCACCCCTCCACTTT. This gives the protein CASSQDSYTGKSNSPLHF.